This TCR beta chain was identified in a study of response to subunit inactivated influenza vaccine. Germline values: CDR1 DFQATT, CDR2 SNEGSKA (reference sequence). This CDR3 is built from 14 residues. TCRdb recomputed calls from the RT-PCR reads with MiXCR, one row per CDR3 protein. The table lists 200,000 to 250,000 distinct CDR3 sequences, 12% of them singletons. Notes on the study in general: Each seasonal influenza vaccination recruits few new T cells, the authors suggested.

Worth noting for this clonotype: Its target is not known. The junction shows a germline mismatch at one end, possibly a read error.

This chain joins TRBV20-1 and TRBJ2-5; D call uncertain. The TCR comes from a man in his fifties who received an inactivated influenza vaccine. Here the sequenced sample was non-naive T cells sorted from PBMCs, taken approximately 15 days before vaccination. The CDR3 here is CCARDVSYRETQYF. CDR3 DNA sequence: TGCTGTGCTAGAGATGTCTCCTACCGGGAGACCCAGTACTTC.